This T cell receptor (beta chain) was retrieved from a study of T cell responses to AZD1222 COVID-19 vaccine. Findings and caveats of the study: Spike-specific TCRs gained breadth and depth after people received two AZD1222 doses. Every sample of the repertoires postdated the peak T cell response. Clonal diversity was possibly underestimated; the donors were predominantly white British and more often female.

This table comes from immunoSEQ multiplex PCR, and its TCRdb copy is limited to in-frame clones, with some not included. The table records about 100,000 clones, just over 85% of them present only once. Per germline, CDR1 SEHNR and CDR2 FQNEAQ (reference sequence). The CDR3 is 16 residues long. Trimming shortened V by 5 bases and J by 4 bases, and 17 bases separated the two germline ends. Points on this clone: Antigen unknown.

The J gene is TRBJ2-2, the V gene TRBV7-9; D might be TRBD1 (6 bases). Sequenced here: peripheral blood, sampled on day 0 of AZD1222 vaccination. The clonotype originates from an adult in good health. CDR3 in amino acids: CASSPPGDTFTGELFF. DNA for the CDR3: TGTGCCAGCAGCCCCCCAGGGGACACCTTCACCGGGGAGCTGTTTTTT.